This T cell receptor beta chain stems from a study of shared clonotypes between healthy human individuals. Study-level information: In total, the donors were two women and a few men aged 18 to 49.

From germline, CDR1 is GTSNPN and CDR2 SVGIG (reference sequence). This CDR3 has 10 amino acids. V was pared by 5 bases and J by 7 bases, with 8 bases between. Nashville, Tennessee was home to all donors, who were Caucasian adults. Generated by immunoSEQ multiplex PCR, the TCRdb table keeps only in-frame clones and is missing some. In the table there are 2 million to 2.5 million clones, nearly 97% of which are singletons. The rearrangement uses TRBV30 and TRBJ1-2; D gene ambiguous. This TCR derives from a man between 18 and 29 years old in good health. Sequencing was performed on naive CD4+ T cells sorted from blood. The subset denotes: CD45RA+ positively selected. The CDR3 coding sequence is TGTGCCTGGGGATCGGTTGGCTACACCTTC. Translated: CAWGSVGYTF.